One T cell receptor (beta chain) is described in this entry. Antigen unknown. The data derive from a study of T cells expressing NK-cell markers. Study results and limitations: Also leading the CD3+CD56-NKG2C+ fraction in several donors were these clonotypes.

Germline CDR1 and CDR2: SGHRS and YFSETQ. CDR3 size: 17 residues. With UMIs, 5'RACE template switching was used to make TCR beta cDNA. TCRdb reprocessed the 5' RACE reads and stores each CDR3 protein as one record, lacking DNA. This sample carries almost 450,000 distinct CDR3 sequences, with less than 7.5% going to the ten biggest clones. The sequencing sample was made of blood T cells: a sorted CD56 or NKG2C T cell subset, CD4+ or CD8+ T cells, or bulk PBMC T cells (not recorded which). The source of this sequence is a woman between 18 and 70 years old in good health. The V gene is TRBV5-1, the J gene TRBJ1-4; without DNA, the TCRdb call of TRBD1 cannot be checked. CDR3 loop: CASSLSGTGGLYEKLFF.